These 22 T cell receptor beta chains share one sample of origin, sequenced in a study of OX40 agonist ivuxolimab in advanced cancers. Method: immunoSEQ multiplex PCR; TCRdb's copy keeps in-frame clones and lacks some. The sample records about 31,000 clones, around 85% being singletons. Sequenced material: CD4+ or CD8+ T cells sorted from blood, taken in a trial of the OX40 agonist ivuxolimab. The receptors originated from an adult with an advanced solid tumor such as melanoma, head and neck, liver or kidney cancer.

V usage is TRBV27 and J usage is TRBJ2-3; possibly TRBD1 for D (6 bases). The CDR3 extends over 15 amino acids. V lost 5 bases and J lost 0, with 12 bases in between. The germline V gene encodes CDR1 MNHEY and CDR2 SMNVEV (reference sequence). The CDR3 region has the DNA TGTGCCAGCAGTCCCCGGACAGACAGCACAGATACGCAGTATTTT. This translates into CASSPRTDSTDTQYF.

The V gene is TRBV7-9, the J gene TRBJ2-2, with 7 bases that match TRBD1. Trimming at V came to 5 bases and at J to 7 bases, leaving 4 bases not matched to a gene. Germline CDR1 is SEHNR and CDR2 is FQNEAQ (reference sequence). The CDR3 length is 13 residues. Written as DNA, the CDR3 is TGTGCCAGCAGCAAAACAGGGGACGGGGAGCTGTTTTTT. This translates into CASSKTGDGELFF. Together with reference TRBV7-9 and TRBJ2-2, the CDR3 gives the full variable domain: DTGVSQNPRHKITKRGQNVTFRCDPISEHNRLYWYRQTLGQGPEFLTYFQNEAQLEKSRLLSDRFSAERPKGSFSTLEIQRTEQGDSAMYLCASSKTGDGELFFGEGSRLTVL.

This clone is labeled as medium-sized (0.01 to 0.1%). This sequence joins TRBV6-1 and TRBJ2-1; 12 bases line up with TRBD2. Germline V gives CDR1 MNHNS, CDR2 SASEGT. Trimming cost V 2 bases and J 4 bases; bases outside gene matches: 0. The CDR3 covers 15 residues. CDR3 residues: CASSELAGGYNEQFF. Here the CDR3 DNA reads TGTGCCAGCAGTGAACTAGCGGGAGGGTACAATGAGCAGTTCTTC.

This sequence joins TRBV11-2 and TRBJ1-5, with TRBD1 identical over 7 bases. This CDR3 comprises 14 residues. V gave up 5 bases and J gave up 2 bases; unmatched junction bases: 3. The germline V gene has CDR1 SGHAT and CDR2 FQNNGV. CDR3 nucleotide sequence: TGTGCCAGCAGCCCTACAGGGGGCAATCAGCCCCAGCATTTT. Translation gives CASSPTGGNQPQHF.

The sample holds one count of this clone. The chain uses TRBV6-5 and TRBJ2-4; D unclear. Trimming pared 6 bases from V and 1 base from J, leaving 10 bases between. The CDR3 is 14 amino acids. Germline V CDR1 and CDR2: MNHEY, SVGAGI. The CDR3 loop reads CASRPISAKNIQYF. DNA for the CDR3: TGTGCCAGCAGGCCGATCTCGGCCAAAAACATTCAGTACTTC.

This chain joins TRBV30 and TRBJ2-2; 15 nucleotides align to TRBD2. The CDR3 totals 18 residues. CDR1 and CDR2 from the germline V gene are GTSNPN and SVGIG (reference sequence). Losses at the gene ends were 1 base for V and 1 base for J; bases not matched to a gene: 4. The CDR3 reads CAWSGPGLAGGNTGELFF. The CDR3 region has the DNA TGTGCCTGGAGTGGTCCGGGACTAGCGGGAGGGAACACCGGGGAGCTGTTTTTT.

The CDR3, as DNA: TGTGCCAGCAGCTTGATTCCGGGACTTCTCTACGAGCAGTACTTC. Residues: CASSLIPGLLYEQYF. The chain employs TRBV5-4 and TRBJ2-7; D possibly corresponds to TRBD2 (6 bases). CDR1 and CDR2 from the germline V gene are SGHNT and YYREEE (reference sequence). V was pared by 1 base and J by 3 bases, with 14 bases between. This CDR3 is 15 amino acids long.

This clone has only one observation. The chain uses TRBV5-6 and TRBJ2-7; tentative D call: TRBD2 (6 bases). Germline V CDR1 and CDR2: SGHDT, YYEEEE. Trimming removed 2 bases from V and 1 base from J, with 10 bases in between. The CDR3 is 14 residues long. The CDR3 sequence is CASSFASESYEQYF. CDR3 DNA: TGTGCCAGCAGCTTCGCTAGCGAGTCCTACGAGCAGTACTTC.

This chain connects TRBV4-1 to TRBJ2-7; 9 bases are shared with TRBD2. CDR1 and CDR2 from the germline V gene are MGHRA and YSYEKL. CDR3 size: 17 residues. J was trimmed by 1 base and V by 4 bases; bases with no gene match: 11. CDR3 region: CASSPLVSSGVSYEQYF. In nucleotides, the CDR3 is TGCGCCAGCAGCCCCCTTGTATCTAGCGGGGTATCCTACGAGCAGTACTTC.

The rearrangement uses TRBV13 and TRBJ2-1; maybe TRBD1 (6 bases). This CDR3 has 14 amino acids. The V end lost 1 base, the J end lost 5 bases, and 9 bases lay between the germline ends. The germline V gene encodes CDR1 PRHDT and CDR2 FYEKMQ (reference sequence). This chain's CDR3 is CASSLDRVDNEQFF. The DNA of the CDR3 is TGTGCCAGCAGCTTAGACAGGGTTGACAATGAGCAGTTCTTC. The entire variable domain, with the rest obtained from reference TRBV13 and TRBJ2-1, is as follows: AAGVIQSPRHLIKEKRETATLKCYPIPRHDTVYWYQQGPGQDPQFLISFYEKMQSDKGSIPDRFSAQQFSDYHSELNMSSLELGDSALYFCASSLDRVDNEQFFGPGTRLTVL.

The genes are TRBV5-4 and TRBJ1-2; possibly TRBD1 for D (6 bases). CDR3 length equals 14 residues. The germline CDR1 and CDR2 sequences are SGHNT and YYREEE (reference sequence). Deletions cut 4 bases from V and 4 bases from J, with 14 bases between. CDR3 nucleotides: TGTGCCAGCAGCCCCTCAGGGGCCGCCTATGGCTACACCTTC. It specifies CASSPSGAAYGYTF.

The chain is built from TRBV9 and TRBJ1-1; D is possibly TRBD1 (6 bases). The V and J ends lost 0 bases and 4 bases respectively, with 13 bases between them. The CDR3 runs to 15 residues. The V gene's germline CDR1 is SGDLS and CDR2 YYNGEE. CDR3 nucleotides: TGTGCCAGCAGCGTAGAGGGGGGGCTTGGCACTGAAGCTTTCTTT. The encoded protein is CASSVEGGLGTEAFF. The full variable domain, rest sourced from reference TRBV9 and TRBJ1-1, is DSGVTQTPKHLITATGQRVTLRCSPRSGDLSVYWYQQSLDQGLQFLIQYYNGEERAKGNILERFSAQQFPDLHSELNLSSLELGDSALYFCASSVEGGLGTEAFFGQGTRLTVV.

This chain links TRBV19 with TRBJ2-1, with D possibly being TRBD1 or TRBD2 (6 bases each). V was pared by 2 bases and J by 1 base, with 15 bases between. Germline values: CDR1 LNHDA, CDR2 SQIVND (reference sequence). The CDR3 sequence is 17 residues long. The CDR3 sequence is CASSILGGFRSYNEQFF. Written as DNA, the CDR3 is TGTGCCAGTAGTATATTAGGGGGGTTTAGGTCCTACAATGAGCAGTTCTTC.

V is TRBV7-9 and J is TRBJ2-3, with D possibly being TRBD2 (6 bases). The germline V gene encodes CDR1 SEHNR and CDR2 FQNEAQ (reference sequence). The CDR3 totals 15 residues. Trimming took off 2 bases at V and 0 bases at J, with 9 bases between the two ends. Written as DNA, the CDR3 is TGTGCCAGCAGCTTAATAGCGGCAAGCACAGATACGCAGTATTTT. Translation: CASSLIAASTDTQYF.

V gene TRBV6-5 combines with J gene TRBJ2-1; unclear D gene. The CDR3 runs to 12 residues. Per germline, CDR1 MNHEY and CDR2 SVGAGI. Trimming shortened V by 8 bases and J by 5 bases, and 10 bases separated the two germline ends. The CDR3 here is CASSGPNNEQFF. In DNA, the CDR3 is TGTGCCAGCTCCGGCCCGAACAATGAGCAGTTCTTC.

The CDR3 loop reads CASSEFSGTSGEQFF. The CDR3 nucleotides are TGTGCCAGCAGTGAATTTAGTGGGACCTCGGGTGAGCAGTTCTTC. This chain links TRBV25-1 with TRBJ2-1; TRBD1 or TRBD2 may be the D gene (5 bases each). V dropped 1 base and J dropped 9 bases, with 16 bases sitting between them. Germline CDR1 and CDR2: MGHDK and SYGVNS. The CDR3 extends over 15 amino acids.

This chain joins TRBV21-1 and TRBJ1-5. TRBV21-1 is a known pseudogene. The CDR3 spans 19 residues. The CDR3 bases are TGTGCCAGCAGCAATCAATCCGGGCCTTATGCAAGGAGCCATCAGCCCCAGCATTTT. This sequence encodes CASSNQSGPYARSHQPQHF.

The V gene is TRBV9, the J gene TRBJ2-3; D call uncertain. The V end was cut by 4 bases, the J end by 2 bases, with 17 bases between. Germline V CDR1 and CDR2: SGDLS, YYNGEE. The CDR3 loop spans 16 amino acids. CDR3 in amino acids: CASSHSQEDVTDTQYF. DNA for the CDR3: TGTGCCAGCAGCCACTCGCAAGAGGATGTCACAGATACGCAGTATTTT. Supplemented by reference TRBV9 and TRBJ2-3, the full variable domain reads DSGVTQTPKHLITATGQRVTLRCSPRSGDLSVYWYQQSLDQGLQFLIQYYNGEERAKGNILERFSAQQFPDLHSELNLSSLELGDSALYFCASSHSQEDVTDTQYFGPGTRLTVL.

The rearrangement uses TRBV5-8 and TRBJ2-7; D may be TRBD2 (5 bases). This CDR3 has 14 amino acids. V shed 7 bases and J shed 2 bases, with 16 bases lying between them. Germline V gives CDR1 SGHTS, CDR2 YDEGEE. CDR3 region: CASSPVGGTYEQYF. The DNA for the CDR3 is TGTGCCAGCTCCCCGGTAGGAGGTACCTACGAGCAGTACTTC. The full variable domain, in which reference TRBV5-8 and TRBJ2-7 provide the parts outside the CDR3, is EAGVTQSPTHLIKTRGQQATLRCSPISGHTSVYWYQQALGLGLQFLLWYDEGEERNRGNFPPRFSGRQFPNYSSELNVNALELEDSALYLCASSPVGGTYEQYFGPGTRLTVT.

This clone was seen a single time. This chain links TRBV6-6 with TRBJ2-7; D is unresolved. The CDR3 loop spans 12 amino acids. Germline V gene sequence: CDR1 MNHNY, CDR2 SVGAGI (reference sequence). Deletions cut 4 bases from V and 5 bases from J, with 9 bases between. The CDR3 region is CASSSVWDEQYF. In nucleotides, the CDR3 is TGTGCCAGCAGTTCAGTATGGGACGAGCAGTACTTC.

This clone was counted a single time. This chain links TRBV7-2 with TRBJ2-3; D call uncertain. Trimming cost V 3 bases and J 4 bases, with 5 bases left between them. From germline, CDR1 is SGHTA and CDR2 FQGNSA. The length of the CDR3 is 12 residues. This CDR3 is CASSFPPDTQYF. In DNA, the CDR3 is TGTGCCAGCAGCTTTCCCCCAGATACGCAGTATTTT.

This clone was observed a few times. The genes are TRBV27 and TRBJ2-7; TRBD1 matches at 7 bases. Per germline, CDR1 MNHEY and CDR2 SMNVEV (reference sequence). The CDR3 contains 15 residues. V was pared by 6 bases and J by 2 bases, with 10 bases of the junction left unmatched. In nucleotides, the CDR3 is TGTGCCAGCAGACTCACGCCGGGACAGACCTACGAGCAGTACTTC. As protein: CASRLTPGQTYEQYF.